This TCR beta chain emerged from a study of shared clonotypes between healthy human individuals. General study results and limits: In a few donors, about 5% of naive CD4 clonotypes appeared in common. Generation probabilities of non-shared clonotypes were lower (relative to those shared by all four donors).

Worth noting for this clone: Its antigen is currently unknown.

Data came from immunoSEQ multiplex PCR; TCRdb stores just in-frame clones and leaves some out. The table records over 850,000 clones, around three quarters of them present only once. Looked up from germline, CDR1 is KGHSH and CDR2 is LQKENI. V was clipped by 3 bases and J by 2 bases, with 8 bases between them. The CDR3 loop spans 14 amino acids. This TCR was sampled from a man between 18 and 35 years old in good health. Some clones in this sample may be carry-over from other donors' samples. Sequenced: memory CD4+ T cells from PBMCs. Noted subset: CD45RA-negative fraction. The chain couples TRBV18 to TRBJ1-3; weak D call: TRBD1 (6 bases). The CDR3: CASSPGTPGNTIYF. As DNA, the CDR3 is TGTGCCAGCTCACCTGGGACACCTGGAAACACCATATATTTT. Supplemented by reference TRBV18 and TRBJ1-3, the full variable domain reads NAGVMQNPRHLVRRRGQEARLRCSPMKGHSHVYWYRQLPEEGLKFMVYLQKENIIDESGMPKERFSAEFPKEGPSILRIQQVVRGDSAAYFCASSPGTPGNTIYFGEGSWLTVV.